These 13 T cell receptor beta chains were sequenced from one sample in a study of post-analysis software for immune sequencing data. Their antigen targets remain unknown. Whole-study results and caveats: Among 5 or 6 TRBV segments more frequent in patients than controls were TRBV5-6, TRBV5-1 and TRBV20-1.

TCR beta cDNA libraries had unique molecular identifiers. TCRdb reprocessed the PCR reads with MiXCR, giving one entry per CDR3 protein. The data contain about 460,000 distinct CDR3 sequences, under 55% of them singletons. Source material: blood. Source of these receptors: a girl aged 5-17 years with multiple sclerosis.

The chain couples TRBV4-1 to TRBJ2-7, with a tentative D call TRBD2 (6 bases). The CDR3 runs to 14 residues. Deletions cut 1 base from V and 1 base from J, with 8 bases between. Per the germline V gene, CDR1 is MGHRA and CDR2 is YSYEKL. The CDR3 reads CASSQGGVSYEQYF. The CDR3 DNA reads TGCGCCAGCAGCCAAGGGGGGGTTTCCTACGAGCAGTACTTC.

The J gene is TRBJ2-1, the V gene TRBV7-9; D remains ambiguous. V lost 5 bases and J lost 15, with 17 bases in between. Germline assignment: CDR1 SEHNR and CDR2 FQNEAQ (reference sequence). The CDR3 consists of 12 residues. As DNA, the CDR3 is TGTGCCAGCAGCCCCAGGTCGGCTGGACCGTTCTTC. This sequence encodes CASSPRSAGPFF.

This chain connects TRBV19 to TRBJ1-2; no firm D call. Germline CDR1 is LNHDA and CDR2 is SQIVND (reference sequence). The ends were cut back, 2 bases at V and 8 bases at J, with 15 bases in the middle. This CDR3 comprises 14 residues. The CDR3 DNA reads TGTGCCAGTAGTATAAAGGGCCTCCCTAGAGGCTACACCTTC. This codes for CASSIKGLPRGYTF.

This clonotype was recorded only once. This chain uses TRBV5-5 with TRBJ1-2; the D is unclear. CDR3 length equals 14 residues. V was cut by 0 bases and J by 1 base, with 7 bases left in between. Germline CDR1 is SGHKS and CDR2 is YYEKEE (reference sequence). The CDR3 nucleotides are TGTGCCAGCAGCTTGGAGGCAGATAACTATGGCTACACCTTC. This gives the protein CASSLEADNYGYTF.

The rearrangement uses TRBV28 and TRBJ2-3, with D perhaps assigned TRBD1 or TRBD2 (5 bases each). The V gene's germline CDR1 is MDHEN and CDR2 SYDVKM. With 6 bases removed from V and 3 bases from J, the gap between germline ends came to 19 bases. The CDR3 covers 16 residues. Written as DNA, the CDR3 is TGTGCCAGCAGGGGTAGCCGGGACCGTCGTACAGATACGCAGTATTTT. It encodes CASRGSRDRRTDTQYF.

This clonotype was seen only a few times. V and J are TRBV20-1 and TRBJ1-5; D unresolved. From germline, CDR1 is DFQATT and CDR2 SNEGSKA (reference sequence). This CDR3 contains 12 residues. V shed 0 bases and J shed 3 bases, with 3 bases lying between them. The CDR3 DNA follows: TGCAGTGCTAGAGACCTCAATCAGCCCCAGCATTTT. Protein sequence: CSARDLNQPQHF.

This clonotype was counted a few times. The chain employs TRBV7-9 and TRBJ1-1; 8 nucleotides match TRBD1. The trim removed 5 bases at V and 5 bases at J, leaving 7 bases unmatched. Germline values: CDR1 SEHNR, CDR2 FQNEAQ (reference sequence). The CDR3 extends over 14 amino acids. CDR3 in DNA: TGTGCCAGCAGCCAGGCGGACAGGGTGACTGAAGCTTTCTTT. This gives the protein CASSQADRVTEAFF. The full variable domain, with the rest looked up from reference TRBV7-9 and TRBJ1-1, is DTGVSQNPRHKITKRGQNVTFRCDPISEHNRLYWYRQTLGQGPEFLTYFQNEAQLEKSRLLSDRFSAERPKGSFSTLEIQRTEQGDSAMYLCASSQADRVTEAFFGQGTRLTVV.

At least ten counts were recorded for this clonotype. The V and J genes are TRBV29-1 and TRBJ2-5; D is undetermined. The germline CDR1 and CDR2 sequences are SQVTM and ANQGSEA. There are 14 residues in the CDR3. V dropped 6 bases and J dropped 1 base, with 15 bases sitting between them. The CDR3 here is CSVHRRKLQETQYF. The CDR3 nucleotides read TGCAGCGTGCATAGACGGAAGCTCCAAGAGACCCAGTACTTC.

This chain links TRBV15 with TRBJ1-2; 7 bases align to TRBD1. With V trimmed by 0 bases and J by 0 bases, 10 bases remained unmatched. The CDR3 consists of 18 residues. The germline V gene has CDR1 LNHNV and CDR2 YYDKDF (reference sequence). CDR3 DNA sequence: TGTGCCACCAGCAGAGAGAGCTGGGACAGATTGACTAACTATGGCTACACCTTC. Amino acids: CATSRESWDRLTNYGYTF.

The chain is built from TRBV7-8 and TRBJ2-7; D possibly corresponds to TRBD2 (5 bases). The germline V and J ends were trimmed by 1 base and 3 bases, with 13 bases remaining between them. This CDR3 has 15 amino acids. In germline, CDR1 is SGHVS, CDR2 FQNEAQ. Here the CDR3 reads CASSLVSILVYEQYF. For the CDR3, the DNA is TGTGCCAGCAGCTTAGTCTCTATACTAGTCTACGAGCAGTACTTC.

This chain connects TRBV2 to TRBJ2-1; 12 nucleotides line up with TRBD1. This CDR3 has 14 residues. Germline V gives CDR1 SNHLY, CDR2 FYNNEI. Losses at the gene ends were 7 bases for V and 9 bases for J; bases not matched to a gene: 7. This CDR3 is CASKGQGASGEQFF. The CDR3 nucleotides are TGTGCCAGCAAGGGACAGGGGGCGAGTGGTGAGCAGTTCTTC.

The rearrangement uses TRBV20-1 and TRBJ2-5; D may be TRBD2 (5 bases). The germline V and J ends were trimmed by 6 bases and 3 bases, with 17 bases remaining between them. The CDR3 has 14 amino acids. The germline V gene encodes CDR1 DFQATT and CDR2 SNEGSKA (reference sequence). CDR3 in amino acids: CSAPDTSPKETQYF. The CDR3 region has the DNA TGCAGTGCCCCAGACACTAGTCCGAAAGAGACCCAGTACTTC.

This clonotype came up a few times. The chain carries TRBV7-3 and TRBJ2-7, with a tentative D call TRBD1 (6 bases). The V and J ends lost 3 bases and 1 base respectively, with 13 bases between them. The CDR3 extends over 15 amino acids. CDR1 is SGHTA, CDR2 FQGTGA, per germline. Written as DNA, the CDR3 is TGTGCCAGCAGCTTGGGGGCAGCCCCGTCCTACGAGCAGTACTTC. It codes for CASSLGAAPSYEQYF.